The next 14 T cell receptor beta chains were all read from a single sample in a study of blood T cell repertoires in COVID-19. Method: immunoSEQ multiplex PCR; TCRdb's copy keeps in-frame clones and lacks some. The profile covers about 66,000 clones, with 70% to 90% appearing a single time and 5.5% to 8.5% taken by the ten largest. Specimen: peripheral blood. Receptors were obtained from a man between 45 and 60 years old with active COVID-19.

In its sample, this clone was seen once. This chain links TRBV3-1 (or the pseudogene TRBV3-2) with TRBJ1-3; the D is unclear. The CDR3 is 14 amino acids. The germline V and J ends were trimmed by 1 base and 1 base, with 5 bases remaining between them. Per germline, CDR1 LGHDT and CDR2 YNNKEL (reference sequence). The DNA of the CDR3 is TGTGCCAGCAGCCAAGGACTGTCTGGAAACACCATATATTTT. Amino acids: CASSQGLSGNTIYF.

The count of this clone is one. The chain employs TRBV27 and TRBJ1-5; D gene ambiguous. Germline CDR1 is MNHEY and CDR2 is SMNVEV (reference sequence). Trimming pared 6 bases from V and 4 bases from J, leaving 10 bases between. The CDR3 totals 13 residues. Written as DNA, the CDR3 is TGTGCCAGCAGGCTAACTACGAATCAGCCCCAGCATTTT. As protein: CASRLTTNQPQHF.

The rearrangement links TRBV5-8 to TRBJ1-5; 8 bases are shared with TRBD1. This CDR3 spans 16 amino acids. Germline lookup yields CDR1 SGHTS and CDR2 YDEGEE. The J segment lost 1 base and the V segment lost 4 bases, leaving 7 bases of the junction unmatched. CDR3 bases: TGTGCCAGCAGCATTGGACAGGGCTGGAGCAATCAGCCCCAGCATTTT. It specifies CASSIGQGWSNQPQHF. Supplemented by reference TRBV5-8 and TRBJ1-5, the full variable domain reads EAGVTQSPTHLIKTRGQQATLRCSPISGHTSVYWYQQALGLGLQFLLWYDEGEERNRGNFPPRFSGRQFPNYSSELNVNALELEDSALYLCASSIGQGWSNQPQHFGDGTRLSIL.

This clone was picked up one time. This chain connects TRBV6-5 to TRBJ1-2; 8 bases are a match to TRBD1. The CDR3 has 14 residues. Germline V gene data show CDR1 as MNHEY and CDR2 as SVGAGI. V trimming: 7 bases; J trimming: 6 bases; junction bases outside the gene matches: 10. Here the CDR3 reads CASKDRGLRDGYTF. The CDR3 nucleotides are TGTGCCAGCAAAGACAGGGGATTGAGAGATGGCTACACCTTC.

The chain uses TRBV7-3 and TRBJ2-2, with 7 nucleotides matching TRBD1. Per germline, CDR1 SGHTA and CDR2 FQGTGA. V lost 5 bases, J lost 6 bases, and 0 bases stayed unmatched. The CDR3 covers 12 residues. The CDR3 DNA follows: TGTGCCAGCAGCGGACAGGCCGGGGAGCTGTTTTTT. It translates to CASSGQAGELFF.

The rearrangement uses TRBV9 and TRBJ2-5; tentative D call: TRBD1 (6 bases). Germline CDR1 reads SGDLS; CDR2 reads YYNGEE. The CDR3 has 15 amino acids. Deletions cut 3 bases from V and 4 bases from J, with 16 bases between. CDR3 residues: CASSAGHGNGETQYF. CDR3 DNA sequence: TGTGCCAGCAGCGCGGGACATGGGAACGGAGAGACCCAGTACTTC.

This chain links TRBV5-1 with TRBJ1-1, with no clear D. The CDR3 contains 14 residues. With 4 bases removed from V and 5 bases from J, the gap between germline ends came to 15 bases. CDR1 is SGHRS and CDR2 is YFSETQ in the germline V gene. CDR3 loop: CASSPGNLWTEAFF. CDR3 in DNA: TGCGCCAGCAGCCCGGGTAACTTGTGGACTGAAGCTTTCTTT.

The chain is built from TRBV29-1 and TRBJ2-3, with D tentatively TRBD2 (6 bases). Looked up from germline, CDR1 is SQVTM and CDR2 is ANQGSEA. CDR3 length: 15 amino acids. Trimming shortened V by 5 bases and J by 3 bases, and 18 bases separated the two germline ends. The CDR3: CSVRGSGESTDTQYF. The CDR3 DNA reads as TGCAGCGTTCGGGGGTCGGGAGAAAGTACAGATACGCAGTATTTT.

This chain connects TRBV25-1 to TRBJ2-1, with 10 bases fitting TRBD2. Losses at the gene ends were 1 base for V and 6 bases for J; bases not matched to a gene: 9. Germline V gene data show CDR1 as MGHDK and CDR2 as SYGVNS. This CDR3 spans 17 amino acids. DNA for the CDR3: TGTGCCAGCAGTGAATTCCTAGCGGGAGAGGGCCTCAATGAGCAGTTCTTC. This encodes CASSEFLAGEGLNEQFF.

J is TRBJ2-5 and V is TRBV6-5; maybe TRBD2 (6 bases). The CDR3 is 14 residues long. Germline loops: CDR1 MNHEY, CDR2 SVGAGI. The V and J ends lost 6 bases and 6 bases respectively, with 17 bases between them. This CDR3 reads CASRGGRSVKTQYF. As DNA, the CDR3 is TGTGCCAGCAGGGGGGGACGGTCGGTGAAGACCCAGTACTTC.

This clone was counted once. The CDR3 loop is CASSQGLGYEQYF. In DNA, the CDR3 is TGTGCCAGCAGCCAGGGACTAGGGTACGAGCAGTACTTC. The J gene is TRBJ2-7, the V gene TRBV6-2 or TRBV6-3; 8 nucleotides match TRBD2. Germline V lookup: CDR1 MNHEY, CDR2 SVGEGT. This CDR3 has 13 amino acids. Trimming cost V 6 bases and J 4 bases; bases outside gene matches: 5.

The chain links TRBV7-8 to TRBJ1-2; maybe TRBD1 (6 bases). V was clipped by 5 bases and J by 1 base, with 23 bases between them. Looked up from germline, CDR1 is SGHVS and CDR2 is FQNEAQ. This CDR3 has 18 amino acids. CDR3 nucleotide sequence: TGTGCCAGCAGCCATTCTCAGGGGAAGTTAGATTATAACTATGGCTACACCTTC. Its protein is CASSHSQGKLDYNYGYTF.

J is TRBJ2-3 and V is TRBV27, with D perhaps matching TRBD2 (6 bases). CDR1 is MNHEY, CDR2 SMNVEV, per germline (reference sequence). Trimming took 1 base from V and 4 from J, leaving 15 bases between them. The CDR3 totals 16 residues. The CDR3 DNA sequence: TGTGCCAGCAGTTTATTAGCGGATGGGTTCGCAGATACGCAGTATTTT. As protein: CASSLLADGFADTQYF.

The chain joins TRBV7-9 to TRBJ2-5, with TRBD2 matching over 7 bases. Germline V lookup: CDR1 SEHNR, CDR2 FQNEAQ (reference sequence). The junction had 7 bases not matched to a gene; V was cut back by 1 base and J by 5 bases. The length of the CDR3 is 15 residues. CDR3 region: CASSLGSTSAETQYF. The CDR3 DNA reads as TGTGCCAGCAGCTTAGGAAGTACTAGCGCCGAGACCCAGTACTTC.